Below are 9 T cell receptor beta chains sequenced from a single sample in a study of cytomegalovirus exposure and HLA in healthy donors. PCR amplification relied on 60 Vbeta primers (plus 13 Jbeta primers). The repertoire was sequenced with immunoSEQ multiplex PCR; TCRdb's copy has only in-frame clones and lacks some. This repertoire shows 130,000 to 150,000 clones, 70% to 85% found once; its top ten account for less than 4%. The sample consisted of PBMCs. All receptors come from a male donor in good health and CMV-seronegative.

The chain couples TRBV10-3 to TRBJ2-1, with D tentatively TRBD2 (5 bases). Trimming took 0 bases from V and 8 from J, leaving 8 bases between them. Looked up from germline, CDR1 is ENHRY and CDR2 is SYGVKD. The CDR3 covers 13 residues. In nucleotides, the CDR3 is TGTGCCATCAGTGAGTCGGCGAGGGATGAGCAGTTCTTC. Protein: CAISESARDEQFF.

This chain joins TRBV7-6 and TRBJ2-2; D perhaps matches TRBD1 (5 bases). V gave up 1 base and J gave up 5 bases, with 11 bases separating them. This CDR3 contains 15 residues. CDR1 and CDR2 from the germline V gene are SGHVS and FNYEAQ. The CDR3 protein is CASSLGYRRTGELFF. The CDR3 region has the DNA TGTGCCAGCAGCTTAGGTTACAGGCGAACCGGGGAGCTGTTTTTT.

The table lists this clone with a count of one. The V gene is TRBV7-9, the J gene TRBJ1-1; tentatively, D is TRBD1 (6 bases). V gave up 4 bases and J gave up 4 bases, with 13 bases separating them. The CDR3 totals 14 residues. CDR1 and CDR2 (germline): SEHNR, FQNEAQ (reference sequence). The CDR3 bases are TGTGCCAGCAGCTCCAACAGGGCGGGCACTGAAGCTTTCTTT. It specifies CASSSNRAGTEAFF.

V and J are TRBV19 and TRBJ2-1; tentatively, D is TRBD1 (5 bases). The CDR3 length is 14 residues. CDR1 LNHDA and CDR2 SQIVND come from the germline V gene (reference sequence). The V end lost 2 bases, the J end lost 2 bases, and 7 bases lay between the germline ends. The CDR3 protein is CASSIRGPYNEQFF. The CDR3 DNA sequence: TGTGCCAGTAGTATAAGGGGCCCCTACAATGAGCAGTTCTTC. Full variable domain (rest looked up from reference TRBV19 and TRBJ2-1): DGGITQSPKYLFRKEGQNVTLSCEQNLNHDAMYWYRQDPGQGLRLIYYSQIVNDFQKGDIAEGYSVSREKKESFPLTVTSAQKNPTAFYLCASSIRGPYNEQFFGPGTRLTVL.

The V call is TRBV27, the J call TRBJ2-1; a possible D gene is TRBD2 (6 bases). Between the trimmed V and J ends, which lost 3 bases and 9 bases, there was a span of 12 bases. This CDR3 comprises 13 residues. Germline values: CDR1 MNHEY, CDR2 SMNVEV (reference sequence). This chain's CDR3 is CASSFGGNGEQFF. CDR3 sequence (DNA): TGTGCCAGCAGTTTTGGAGGGAACGGTGAGCAGTTCTTC.

CDR3 bases: TGTGCCAGCTCCCATAGGGGAGGCCGGGGCGACCCCACGGAGACCCAGTACTTC. Translating gives CASSHRGGRGDPTETQYF. This chain joins TRBV7-9 and TRBJ2-5; D might be TRBD2 (6 bases). The germline V gene has CDR1 SEHNR and CDR2 FQNEAQ (reference sequence). The V and J ends lost 8 bases and 5 bases respectively, with 30 bases between them. The CDR3 sequence is 18 residues long.

The rearrangement links TRBV5-1 to TRBJ2-5, with TRBD1 matching over 8 bases. The CDR3 covers 16 residues. J gave up 2 bases and V 4 bases, and 10 bases lay outside the gene matches. Germline loops: CDR1 SGHRS, CDR2 YFSETQ. The CDR3 region has the DNA TGCGCCAGCAGCGGGACGAGACAGGGGAGTCAAGAGACCCAGTACTTC. Residues: CASSGTRQGSQETQYF.

The chain carries TRBV7-8 and TRBJ2-2; possibly TRBD2 for D (6 bases). The CDR3 is 17 amino acids. V lost 1 base to trimming and J lost 6 bases, with 18 bases between them. Looked up from germline, CDR1 is SGHVS and CDR2 is FQNEAQ. The CDR3 sequence: CASSLDRRGWRAGELFF. The CDR3 bases are TGTGCCAGCAGCTTAGACCGTCGGGGGTGGCGGGCCGGGGAGCTGTTTTTT. Combining the CDR3 with reference TRBV7-8 and TRBJ2-2 gives the whole variable domain GAGVSQSPRYKVAKRGQDVALRCDPISGHVSLFWYQQALGQGPEFLTYFQNEAQLDKSGLPSDRFFAERPEGSVSTLKIQRTQQEDSAVYLCASSLDRRGWRAGELFFGEGSRLTVL.

J is TRBJ2-7 and V is TRBV5-4, with 14 bases fitting TRBD2. Germline values: CDR1 SGHNT, CDR2 YYREEE (reference sequence). Trimming took 3 bases from V and 3 from J; bases not matched to a gene: 5. The CDR3 is 16 amino acids. CDR3 protein: CASSSGLAGVFYEQYF. The CDR3 region has the DNA TGTGCCAGCAGCTCGGGACTAGCGGGAGTCTTCTACGAGCAGTACTTC.